This TCR beta chain originates from a study of blood T cell repertoires in COVID-19. About the research overall: Acute and convalescent COVID-19 samples came from the United States, Italy and Spain. PBMCs, B-cell-depleted T cells, or T cells were the source of the cDNA or gDNA that made up the material.

Only a few counts were recorded for this clone. Authors' data handling: Scientists estimated how many nucleated cells there were by amplifying reference gene primers. Generated by immunoSEQ multiplex PCR, the TCRdb table keeps only in-frame clones and is missing some. The DNA was the basis for D and trimming; V, J and clone size are from that table. The table records around 73,000 clones, over 65% of them present only once. Sequencing input: peripheral blood. This TCR was sampled from a woman aged 60-70 years with acute or convalescent COVID-19.

The CDR3 loop reads CASSGWSSGANVLTF. CDR3 DNA: TGTGCCAGTAGTGGGTGGAGCTCTGGGGCCAACGTCCTGACTTTC. The V gene is TRBV19, the J gene TRBJ2-6; D is uncertain. Between the trimmed V and J ends, which lost 5 bases and 0 bases, there was a span of 8 bases. This CDR3 contains 15 residues. The germline V gene has CDR1 LNHDA and CDR2 SQIVND (reference sequence).